This T cell receptor (beta chain) was retrieved from a study of T cell repertoires in cytomegalovirus infection. Study as a whole: HLA-C-restricted CMV epitopes, recently identified, and well-studied HLA-B-restricted ones were used by the study.

The CDR3 extends over 14 amino acids. V lost 3 bases, J lost 0 bases, and 5 bases lay in between. Germline values: CDR1 MNHNS, CDR2 SASEGT. TCRdb called the reads again in MiXCR, with one record for every CDR3 protein. This sample carries 450,000 to 600,000 distinct CDR3 sequences, under 45% of them seen once, and the ten largest clones take around two fifths. Worth noting for this clonotype: Its target is not known.

The chain employs TRBV6-1 and TRBJ1-4; D is undetermined. The source material was cultured PBMCs, sampled from culture after CMV antigen stimulation. The TCR was taken from a human donor in good health (CMV status not recorded). Some clones in this sample may be carry-over from other donors' samples. This chain's CDR3 is CASSDRPTNEKLFF. DNA for the CDR3: TGTGCCAGCAGTGACAGGCCAACTAATGAAAAACTGTTTTTT.